A selection of T cell receptor beta chains follows, all from one sample in a study of CD8+ T cells in alopecia areata. Measured with immunoSEQ multiplex PCR; TCRdb has only the in-frame clones, and not every one. The sample has 70,000 or so clones, 29% seen once. The sequencing here drew on CD8+ T cells sorted from blood, taken at week 4, from a patient treated with tofacitinib. The source is a human donor with alopecia areata. Each CDR3 is given with its conserved first and last residue. D genes are given only for firm matches. The size entry is marked missing in some rows and otherwise reads once, few, many or a size class.

V	J	size	D	DNA	CDR3
TRBV29-1	TRBJ2-3	NA	TRBD2	TGCAGCGCCGTCTACCCGGGAGGGCCGATGACAGATACGCAGTATTTT	CSAVYPGGPMTDTQYF
TRBV29-1	TRBJ2-6	few	NA	TGCAGCGTGGGGGAGTCTGGGGCCAACGTCCTGACTTTC	CSVGESGANVLTF
TRBV4-1	TRBJ1-5	NA	NA	TGCGCCAGCAGCGATTTGGGGGGCTATAGCAATCAGCCCCAGCATTTT	CASSDLGGYSNQPQHF
TRBV11-2	TRBJ2-7	few	TRBD2	TGTGCCAGCAGCGAAACTAGCGGAGAGCAGTACTTC	CASSETSGEQYF
TRBV29-1	TRBJ1-2	NA	NA	TGCAGCGTTGATTGGGGGGCGGAGGGCTACACCTTC	CSVDWGAEGYTF
TRBV19	TRBJ2-5	many	TRBD1	TGTGCCAGTAGGGACAGGGGCTACCAAGAGACCCAGTACTTC	CASRDRGYQETQYF
TRBV30	TRBJ1-5	few	NA	TGTGCCTGGAGCGGACAGAATAGCAATCAGCCCCAGCATTTT	CAWSGQNSNQPQHF
TRBV15	TRBJ2-1	few	NA	TGTGCCACCAGCAGAGATAGGGCAGACAATGAGCAGTTCTTC	CATSRDRADNEQFF
TRBV27	TRBJ1-2	NA	NA	TGTGCCAGCAGTTTATCGTGGGCCTATGGCTACACCTTC	CASSLSWAYGYTF
TRBV11-2	TRBJ2-3	few	TRBD2	TGTGCCAGCAGTATTAGCGGGAGGGCGGCAGATACGCAGTATTTT	CASSISGRAADTQYF
TRBV29-1	TRBJ2-7	NA	NA	TGCAGCGTTAGAACTGGGTTCGACGAGCAGTACTTC	CSVRTGFDEQYF
TRBV11-2	TRBJ2-7	many	TRBD2	TGTGCCAGCATCAGCGGGGCGGCTAGCGGGAACTACGAGCAGTACTTC	CASISGAASGNYEQYF
TRBV5-8	TRBJ2-7	NA	NA	TGTGCCAGCAGCTGGCCCGGTAGTCCCAACGAGCAGTACTTC	CASSWPGSPNEQYF
TRBV29-1	TRBJ2-1	NA	NA	TGCAGCGTTGGGCCCAATGAGCAGTTCTTC	CSVGPNEQFF
TRBV6-4	TRBJ2-6	many	NA	TGTGCCAGCAGTGGACAATCTGGGGCCAACGTCCTGACTTTC	CASSGQSGANVLTF
TRBV14	TRBJ1-5	NA	NA	TGTGCCAGCAGTCGGGGATTTAATCAGCCCCAGCATTTT	CASSRGFNQPQHF
TRBV29-1	TRBJ2-1	few	TRBD2	TGCAGCTCTCACCCGGGACAGGGAGCACTAGCGGGAGGCCTCTCCTACAATGAGCAGTTCTTC	CSSHPGQGALAGGLSYNEQFF
TRBV28	TRBJ2-1	few	NA	TGTGCCAGCAGTTACACACGGGAAGGCAATGAGCAGTTCTTC	CASSYTREGNEQFF
TRBV9	TRBJ1-5	NA	TRBD1	TGTGCCAGCAGCGGAGGGGGCGGTGGAAATCAGCCCCAGCATTTT	CASSGGGGGNQPQHF
TRBV15	TRBJ2-2	NA	NA	TGTGCCACCAGGTTCCCACTGGCGAACACCGGGGAGCTGTTTTTT	CATRFPLANTGELFF
TRBV2	TRBJ2-1	NA	NA	TGTGCCAGCAGTCCCCCGGGCAGAAACAATGAGCAGTTCTTC	CASSPPGRNNEQFF
TRBV29-1	TRBJ2-3	NA	TRBD2	TGCAGCGTTCTAGCGGGAGGACGAGATACGCAGTATTTT	CSVLAGGRDTQYF
TRBV30	TRBJ1-5	NA	NA	TGTGCCTGGAGTTCCGGGGTTGGCAATCAGCCCCAGCATTTT	CAWSSGVGNQPQHF
TRBV6-5	TRBJ1-1	few	NA	TGTGCCAGCAGTTACTCGAGAGGGGCTGAAGCTTTCTTT	CASSYSRGAEAFF
TRBV7-9	TRBJ2-3	NA	TRBD1	TGTGCCACCCCGACAGGGGATAACACAGATACGCAGTATTTT	CATPTGDNTDTQYF
TRBV9	TRBJ2-2	NA	NA	TGTGCCAGCAGCGCGTCCCGGCGAGGGAACACCGGGGAGCTGTTTTTT	CASSASRRGNTGELFF
TRBV29-1	TRBJ2-6	NA	NA	TGCAGCGCTATCTCTGGGGCCAACGTCCTGACTTTC	CSAISGANVLTF
TRBV5-4	TRBJ2-6	NA	NA	TGTGCCAGCAGAGCCGGGCCTCATTACTCTGGGGCCAACGTCCTGACTTTC	CASRAGPHYSGANVLTF
TRBV30	TRBJ2-7	NA	NA	TGTGCCTGGAGTGTAGGGATTAGCTACGAGCAGTACTTC	CAWSVGISYEQYF
TRBV29-1	TRBJ2-2	NA	NA	TGCAGCGTGCACTGGACTACGAACACCGGGGAGCTGTTTTTT	CSVHWTTNTGELFF
TRBV4-2	TRBJ2-1	few	NA	TGTGCCAGCAGCCAAGTTTACAATGAGCAGTTCTTC	CASSQVYNEQFF
TRBV28	TRBJ2-7	NA	TRBD2	TGTGCCAGCAGGGGAGGGACTAGCTCCTACGAGCAGTACTTC	CASRGGTSSYEQYF